Following are 18 T cell receptor beta chains from one sample sequenced in a study of T cell responses to AZD1222 COVID-19 vaccine. Clones were read by immunoSEQ multiplex PCR, and TCRdb kept only the in-frame ones, dropping some. The repertoire consists of 65,000 to 95,000 clones, with more than 75% occurring once and the leading ten covering around an eighth. The sequences come from peripheral blood, collected on day 0 of AZD1222 vaccination. Receptors were obtained from an adult in good health.

This clone was seen a handful of times. This chain links TRBV19 with TRBJ2-1; D is ambiguous. There are 15 residues in the CDR3. Germline V CDR1 and CDR2: LNHDA, SQIVND (reference sequence). V lost 1 base and J lost 0, with 7 bases in between. The CDR3 nucleotides read TGTGCCAGTAGTATAGCTTCGATCTCCTACAATGAGCAGTTCTTC. Amino acids: CASSIASISYNEQFF. The whole variable domain, filled in from reference TRBV19 and TRBJ2-1, reads DGGITQSPKYLFRKEGQNVTLSCEQNLNHDAMYWYRQDPGQGLRLIYYSQIVNDFQKGDIAEGYSVSREKKESFPLTVTSAQKNPTAFYLCASSIASISYNEQFFGPGTRLTVL.

The gene calls are TRBV3-1 (or the pseudogene TRBV3-2) and TRBJ1-2; D unresolved. V was clipped by 0 bases and J by 4 bases, with 3 bases between them. CDR1 and CDR2 from the germline V gene are LGHDT and YNNKEL (reference sequence). The CDR3 length is 12 residues. CDR3: CASSQDTYGYTF. The DNA of the CDR3 is TGTGCCAGCAGCCAAGATACCTATGGCTACACCTTC.

The chain combines TRBV6-5 with TRBJ2-1, with unresolved D. V lost 6 bases and J lost 3, with 9 bases in between. CDR1 is MNHEY, CDR2 SVGAGI, per germline. CDR3 length: 13 amino acids. Here the CDR3 reads CASSPEFYNEQFF. The DNA for the CDR3 is TGTGCCAGCAGCCCCGAGTTCTACAATGAGCAGTTCTTC.

The chain has TRBV19 and TRBJ2-1; 7 bases fit TRBD2. The CDR3 runs 14 residues. Germline lookup yields CDR1 LNHDA and CDR2 SQIVND (reference sequence). The ends lost 8 bases at V and 8 bases at J; junction bases unmatched: 12. For the CDR3, the DNA is TGTGCCAGTTCGGGACTCACCGGGGGGTATGAGCAGTTCTTC. Encoded protein: CASSGLTGGYEQFF.

This clone appeared a single time. The chain is built from TRBV29-1 and TRBJ2-3; D might be TRBD1 or TRBD2, each matching 5 bases. Trimming removed 2 bases at V and 3 bases at J, with 15 bases between. This CDR3 comprises 15 residues. Germline CDR1 reads SQVTM; CDR2 reads ANQGSEA. CDR3 region: CSVENLGARTDTQYF. CDR3 DNA: TGCAGCGTTGAAAACCTCGGGGCTCGGACAGATACGCAGTATTTT.

This clone appeared a few times. The chain couples TRBV12-3 or TRBV12-4 to TRBJ1-2, with a tentative D call TRBD1 (6 bases). V lost 6 bases and J 8 bases, leaving 16 bases between the germline ends. This CDR3 spans 13 amino acids. The CDR3 DNA is TGTGCCAGCAGCCCCTCACAGGGTGGAGGCTACACCTTC. Translated, it gives CASSPSQGGGYTF.

This chain links TRBV6-4 with TRBJ1-1; unclear D gene. The CDR3 contains 14 residues. Per the germline V gene, CDR1 is MRHNA and CDR2 is SNTAGT. V was pared by 7 bases and J by 0 bases, with 12 bases between. The DNA of the CDR3 is TGTGCCAGCAAGGCTGAGGCCGTGAACACTGAAGCTTTCTTT. It specifies CASKAEAVNTEAFF.

The chain joins TRBV6-2 or TRBV6-3 to TRBJ2-7; D not resolved. This CDR3 has 13 amino acids. Trimming took off 5 bases at V and 7 bases at J, with 15 bases between the two ends. Germline loops: CDR1 MNHEY, CDR2 SVGEGT. In nucleotides, the CDR3 is TGTGCCAGCAGTCCGGGTCCTATTGGAGAGCAGTACTTC. This gives the protein CASSPGPIGEQYF.

The genes are TRBV5-4 and TRBJ2-3; 11 bases agree with TRBD2. This CDR3 region has 17 residues. CDR1 SGHNT and CDR2 YYREEE come from the germline V gene (reference sequence). V lost 4 bases, J lost 0 bases, and 7 bases stayed unmatched. The CDR3 nucleotides read TGTGCCAGCAGCCGTCTGACTAGCGGGGATAGCACAGATACGCAGTATTTT. Protein sequence: CASSRLTSGDSTDTQYF.

The chain employs TRBV10-2 and TRBJ2-3; D gene unclear. The CDR3 is made up of 11 amino acids. CDR1 is WSHSY and CDR2 is SAAADI in the germline V gene. V shed 1 base and J shed 6 bases, with 2 bases lying between them. The CDR3, as DNA: TGCGCCAGCAGTGAGTTTGATACGCAGTATTTT. Translating it yields CASSEFDTQYF.

This chain connects TRBV7-3 to TRBJ2-1, with D possibly called TRBD1 or TRBD2 (5 bases each). Between the trimmed V and J ends, which lost 2 bases and 10 bases, there was a span of 9 bases. CDR3 length equals 12 residues. In germline, CDR1 is SGHTA, CDR2 FQGTGA. The CDR3 sequence: CASSLLGEEQFF. Written as DNA, the CDR3 is TGTGCCAGCAGCTTACTGGGGGAGGAGCAGTTCTTC.

The chain recombines TRBV10-3 with TRBJ2-1, with TRBD2 matching over 10 bases. The germline V gene has CDR1 ENHRY and CDR2 SYGVKD. V lost 6 bases and J lost 5; bases outside the gene matches: 4. CDR3 length equals 14 residues. The CDR3, as DNA: TGTGCCATCAGGCTCACTAGCGGGGACAATGAGCAGTTCTTC. Residues: CAIRLTSGDNEQFF.

The gene calls are TRBV7-3 and TRBJ1-1; 8 bases agree with TRBD1. After removal of 8 bases from V and 2 bases from J, the junction contained 4 bases not matched to a gene. The germline CDR1 and CDR2 sequences are SGHTA and FQGTGA. The CDR3 is made up of 13 amino acids. CDR3 in DNA: TGTGCCAGCTCCGGACAGGGAAACACTGAAGCTTTCTTT. Translated: CASSGQGNTEAFF.

The count of this clone is one. The CDR3 nucleotides read TGTGCCAGTAGTCGAACACTAGCGGGGACCTACGAGCAGTACTTC. Its protein is CASSRTLAGTYEQYF. The V and J genes are TRBV19 and TRBJ2-7, with TRBD2 identical over 10 bases. The V gene's germline CDR1 is LNHDA and CDR2 SQIVND (reference sequence). J was trimmed by 2 bases and V by 5 bases; bases with no gene match: 6. CDR3 length: 15 amino acids.

The genes are TRBV19 and TRBJ1-5; 9 positions agree with TRBD1. The germline CDR1 and CDR2 sequences are LNHDA and SQIVND (reference sequence). Trimming removed 5 bases from V and 3 bases from J; junction bases left unmatched: 8. CDR3 length: 16 amino acids. CDR3 sequence reads: CASSGGGQGLNQPQHF. CDR3 bases: TGTGCCAGTAGTGGGGGGGGACAGGGTCTCAATCAGCCCCAGCATTTT.

J is TRBJ2-1 and V is TRBV7-2; TRBD2 matches 13 bases. With 0 bases clipped from V and 7 bases from J, the junction kept 3 bases outside the gene matches. Germline CDR1 and CDR2: SGHTA and FQGNSA. CDR3 length: 16 residues. The CDR3 nucleotides are TGTGCCAGCAGCTTAGCGGGACTAGCGGGGAGGAATGAGCAGTTCTTC. Translation gives CASSLAGLAGRNEQFF.

The chain employs TRBV19 and TRBJ1-1; maybe TRBD1 (5 bases). V lost 7 bases to trimming and J lost 3 bases, with 21 bases between them. Per germline, CDR1 LNHDA and CDR2 SQIVND (reference sequence). The CDR3 runs 16 residues. CDR3 DNA sequence: TGTGCCAGTACTCCAATACCGGGGCAGGGTGACACTGAAGCTTTCTTT. Its translation is CASTPIPGQGDTEAFF.

This chain joins TRBV7-2 and TRBJ1-2, with 7 positions matching TRBD1. The CDR3 contains 17 residues. Germline V gene data show CDR1 as SGHTA and CDR2 as FQGNSA. J lost 4 bases, V lost 7 bases, and 18 bases had no gene match. CDR3 nucleotides: TGTGCCAGCAACCCCGCGACAGGGTCAGCAGTGAGCTATGGCTACACCTTC. The encoded protein is CASNPATGSAVSYGYTF.